This paragraph reports one TCR beta chain. Its antigen is not identified. The V and J ends lost 5 bases and 8 bases respectively, with 14 bases between them. The CDR3 contains 12 residues. Germline lookup yields CDR1 SQVTM and CDR2 ANQGSEA. This entry comes from a study of cytomegalovirus exposure and HLA in healthy donors. Study-wide findings and caveats: A reported reduction in N-insertions relative to the 666-donor mean was seen in an Asian-associated ancestry cluster in a later analysis. The study flagged about 150 TCR beta chains as cytomegalovirus-associated.

PCR was performed using 60 Vbeta and 13 Jbeta primers. The assay was immunoSEQ multiplex PCR, and TCRdb's table has in-frame clones only and misses some. The sample has 120,000 or so clones; over 60% are singletons. The chain is built from TRBV29-1 and TRBJ2-3; D is perhaps TRBD1 (6 bases). The sequence derives from a woman between 35 and 50 years old in good health and CMV-seronegative. The sample taken for sequencing was PBMCs. CDR3 protein: CSVLNREGTQYF. As DNA, the CDR3 is TGCAGCGTTCTCAACAGGGAAGGTACGCAGTATTTT.